These T cell receptor beta chains were read from a single sample in a study of blood T cell repertoires in COVID-19. Sequencing used immunoSEQ multiplex PCR; TCRdb keeps in-frame clones, though not all of them. This table has about 220,000 clones, around 80% appearing once. The sequenced material came from peripheral blood. Every receptor here comes from an older woman with acute or convalescent COVID-19. The CDR3 runs from the conserved cysteine through the conserved F or W. The D gene is left open where the match is weak. The listing skips clone size in some rows; elsewhere it reads once, few, many or a size class.

clone_size,v_call,d_call,j_call,cdr3_aa,cdr3_nt
NA,TRBV10-2,NA,TRBJ1-5,CASSHLTAGEGQPQHF,TGCGCCAGCAGTCACCTCACTGCAGGGGAGGGTCAGCCCCAGCATTTT
NA,TRBV4-2,NA,TRBJ1-4,CASSRGGREDEKLFF,TGTGCCAGCAGCCGCGGCGGCAGAGAAGATGAAAAACTGTTTTTT
NA,TRBV18,NA,TRBJ1-2,CASSLGQTGYTF,TGTGCCAGCTCCTTGGGCCAAACTGGCTACACCTTC
NA,TRBV28,NA,TRBJ1-1,CASFSPSREAFF,TGTGCCAGCTTCTCTCCTAGCCGTGAAGCTTTCTTT
once,TRBV9,TRBD1,TRBJ1-2,CASSVGRTGANYGYTF,TGTGCCAGCAGCGTAGGCAGGACAGGGGCCAACTATGGCTACACCTTC
NA,TRBV5-1,TRBD1,TRBJ2-2,CASSEGALKAGELFF,TGCGCCAGCAGTGAGGGGGCGTTGAAAGCCGGGGAGCTGTTTTTT
NA,TRBV5-1,TRBD2,TRBJ2-5,CASSQGASGRLQETQYF,TGCGCCAGCAGTCAAGGGGCTAGCGGGAGACTACAAGAGACCCAGTACTTC
few,TRBV7-2,NA,TRBJ2-1,CASSPRLGNEQFF,TGTGCCAGCAGCCCCAGACTTGGCAATGAGCAGTTCTTC
NA,TRBV5-4,NA,TRBJ1-6,CASSLPGERPLHF,TGTGCCAGCAGCTTACCAGGGGAAAGACCCCTCCACTTT
NA,TRBV5-5,NA,TRBJ2-1,CASTSRQATYNEQFF,TGTGCCAGCACCTCCAGGCAGGCCACCTACAATGAGCAGTTCTTC
NA,TRBV7-9,TRBD1,TRBJ2-7,CASSLTGDSKEQYF,TGTGCCAGCAGTCTGACAGGGGATTCTAAGGAGCAGTACTTC
NA,TRBV7-9,TRBD2,TRBJ2-7,CASSRLTSATYEQYF,TGTGCCAGCAGCAGACTGACTAGCGCAACCTACGAGCAGTACTTC
NA,TRBV3-1/TRBV3-2,NA,TRBJ1-5,CASSYSNSNQPQHF,TGTGCCAGCAGCTACAGCAATAGCAATCAGCCCCAGCATTTT
NA,TRBV19,NA,TRBJ2-5,CATSSGVSGGAPQETQYF,TGTGCCACCTCATCGGGGGTATCTGGAGGTGCACCCCAAGAGACCCAGTACTTC
NA,TRBV4-1,TRBD2,TRBJ2-5,CASSQQAGGPGQETQYF,TGCGCCAGCAGCCAACAAGCGGGGGGGCCGGGTCAGGAGACCCAGTACTTC
NA,TRBV6-5,TRBD1,TRBJ1-1,CASRDGTGTEAFF,TGTGCCAGCAGGGACGGGACAGGGACTGAAGCTTTCTTT
NA,TRBV7-3,TRBD1,TRBJ1-6,CASSPGQGYSPLHF,TGTGCCAGCAGCCCCGGACAGGGCTATTCACCCCTCCACTTT
NA,TRBV10-1,TRBD2,TRBJ2-1,CASSDGSSGGYEQFF,TGCGCCAGCAGTGACGGATCTAGCGGGGGATATGAGCAGTTCTTC
NA,TRBV7-2,NA,TRBJ1-4,CASSLEQGQGEKLFF,TGTGCCAGCAGCTTAGAGCAGGGGCAGGGGGAAAAACTGTTTTTT
NA,TRBV3-1/TRBV3-2,NA,TRBJ2-2,CASSQDATGGELFF,TGTGCCAGCAGCCAAGATGCCACAGGCGGGGAGCTGTTTTTT
NA,TRBV10-1,NA,TRBJ2-4,CASSESGGKNIQYF,TGCGCCAGCAGTGAGTCAGGGGGTAAAAACATTCAGTACTTC
NA,TRBV7-9,NA,TRBJ2-5,CASSFFPQVETQYF,TGTGCCAGCAGCTTCTTCCCGCAGGTGGAGACCCAGTACTTC
NA,TRBV30,TRBD1,TRBJ1-4,CAWSVIQGGNRLFFF,TGTGCCTGGAGTGTAATACAGGGGGGAAATCGTCTCTTTTTTTTT
NA,TRBV10-3,NA,TRBJ2-2,CAISGSNAGTGELFF,TGTGCCATCAGCGGGAGCAATGCGGGCACCGGGGAGCTGTTTTTT
NA,TRBV5-1,TRBD2,TRBJ2-5,CASSREGETQYF,TGCGCCAGCAGCCGGGAGGGGGAGACCCAGTACTTC
NA,TRBV11-2,TRBD1,TRBJ1-2,CASSSQGAVYGYTF,TGTGCCAGCAGCAGCCAGGGGGCTGTCTATGGCTACACCTTC
NA,TRBV15,NA,TRBJ2-7,CATSRDIGDFYEQYF,TGTGCCACCAGCAGAGACATTGGGGACTTTTACGAGCAGTACTTC
NA,TRBV10-3,NA,TRBJ1-1,CAISESKGPGTTEAFF,TGTGCCATCAGTGAGTCGAAGGGGCCCGGTACCACTGAAGCTTTCTTT
NA,TRBV7-2,NA,TRBJ2-5,CASSPDHRIGETQYF,TGTGCCAGCAGCCCCGACCACAGGATCGGAGAGACCCAGTACTTC
few,TRBV10-3,TRBD1,TRBJ2-1,CAISESGQGGGNEQFF,TGTGCCATCAGTGAGTCGGGACAGGGAGGAGGCAATGAGCAGTTCTTC
NA,TRBV6-5,NA,TRBJ1-5,CASSDNSNQPQHF,TGTGCCAGCTCAGATAATAGCAATCAGCCCCAGCATTTT
NA,TRBV24-1,TRBD1,TRBJ1-2,CATSDTGQGWYGYTF,TGTGCCACCAGTGACACTGGACAGGGGTGGTATGGCTACACCTTC
NA,TRBV7-3,NA,TRBJ2-1,CASSMGGSYNEQFF,TGTGCCAGCAGCATGGGGGGCTCCTACAATGAGCAGTTCTTC
NA,TRBV2,NA,TRBJ1-2,CASSARRTNYGYTF,TGTGCCAGCAGTGCCCGCAGGACTAACTATGGCTACACCTTC
NA,TRBV7-2,NA,TRBJ2-1,CASSQGGDRAYNEQFF,TGTGCCAGCAGCCAGGGAGGAGACAGGGCCTACAATGAGCAGTTCTTC
NA,TRBV29-1,TRBD1,TRBJ1-1,CSVGTEISTEAFF,TGCAGCGTGGGGACAGAGATCAGCACTGAAGCTTTCTTT
once,TRBV7-9,TRBD2,TRBJ2-3,CASSLGLAGGSTDTQYF,TGTGCCAGCAGCTTAGGTCTAGCGGGGGGATCCACAGATACGCAGTATTTT
NA,TRBV7-2,NA,TRBJ1-6,CASSPPTGNNSPLHF,TGTGCCAGCAGCCCGCCGACAGGCAATAATTCACCCCTCCACTTT
NA,TRBV10-3,NA,TRBJ1-6,CAIKSSYNSPLHF,TGTGCCATCAAGAGCTCCTATAATTCACCCCTCCACTTT
NA,TRBV24-1,TRBD2,TRBJ2-1,CATSDTHNRGGSYNEQFF,TGTGCCACCAGTGATACCCATAACCGGGGGGGATCCTACAATGAGCAGTTCTTC
NA,TRBV12-3/TRBV12-4,NA,TRBJ2-7,CASSKPGNYEQYF,TGTGCCAGCAGCAAACCCGGGAACTACGAGCAGTACTTC
NA,TRBV19,NA,TRBJ2-1,CASRKDSNNEQFF,TGTGCCAGTAGGAAGGACAGCAACAATGAGCAGTTCTTC
NA,TRBV9,TRBD1,TRBJ1-1,CASSSRDRRNTEAFF,TGTGCCAGCAGCTCGCGGGACAGACGGAACACTGAAGCTTTCTTT
NA,TRBV24-1,NA,TRBJ2-2,CATSEEGSGTGELFF,TGTGCCACCAGTGAGGAGGGGTCCGGCACCGGGGAGCTGTTTTTT